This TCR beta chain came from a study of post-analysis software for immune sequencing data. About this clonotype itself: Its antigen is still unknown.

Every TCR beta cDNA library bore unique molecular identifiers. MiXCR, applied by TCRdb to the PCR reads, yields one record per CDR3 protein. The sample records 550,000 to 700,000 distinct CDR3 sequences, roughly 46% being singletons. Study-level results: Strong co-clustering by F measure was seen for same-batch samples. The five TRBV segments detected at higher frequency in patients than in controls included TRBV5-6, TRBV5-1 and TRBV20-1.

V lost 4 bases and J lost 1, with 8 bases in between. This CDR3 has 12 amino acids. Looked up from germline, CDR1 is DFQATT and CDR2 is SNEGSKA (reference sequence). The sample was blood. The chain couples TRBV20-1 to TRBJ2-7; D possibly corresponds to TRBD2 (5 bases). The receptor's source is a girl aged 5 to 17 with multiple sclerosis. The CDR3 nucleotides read TGCAGTGCTACCAGGACTTCCTACGAGCAGTACTTC. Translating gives CSATRTSYEQYF.